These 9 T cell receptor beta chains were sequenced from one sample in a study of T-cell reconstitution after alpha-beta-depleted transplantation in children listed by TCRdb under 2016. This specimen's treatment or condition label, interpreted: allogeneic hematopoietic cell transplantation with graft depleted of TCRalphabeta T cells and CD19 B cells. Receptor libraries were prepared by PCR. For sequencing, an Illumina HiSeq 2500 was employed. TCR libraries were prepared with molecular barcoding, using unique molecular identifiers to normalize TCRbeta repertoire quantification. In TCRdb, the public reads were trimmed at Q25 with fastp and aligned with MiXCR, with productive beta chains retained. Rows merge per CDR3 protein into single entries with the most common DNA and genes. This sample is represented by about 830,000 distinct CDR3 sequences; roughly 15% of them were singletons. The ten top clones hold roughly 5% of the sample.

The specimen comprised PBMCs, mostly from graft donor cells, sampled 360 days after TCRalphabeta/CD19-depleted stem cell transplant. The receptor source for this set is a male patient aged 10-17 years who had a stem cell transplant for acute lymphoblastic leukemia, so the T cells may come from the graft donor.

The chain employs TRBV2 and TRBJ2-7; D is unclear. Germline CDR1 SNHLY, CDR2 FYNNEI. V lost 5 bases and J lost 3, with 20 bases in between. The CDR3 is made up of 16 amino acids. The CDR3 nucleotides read TGTGCCAGCAGTCTTCTCAGCTCCGGCCCCAGCTACGAGCAGTACTTC. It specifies CASSLLSSGPSYEQYF. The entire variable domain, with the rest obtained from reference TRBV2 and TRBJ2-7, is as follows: EPEVTQTPSHQVTQMGQEVILRCVPISNHLYFYWYRQILGQKVEFLVSFYNNEISEKSEIFDDQFSVERPDGSNFTLKIRSTKLEDSAMYFCASSLLSSGPSYEQYFGPGTRLTVT.

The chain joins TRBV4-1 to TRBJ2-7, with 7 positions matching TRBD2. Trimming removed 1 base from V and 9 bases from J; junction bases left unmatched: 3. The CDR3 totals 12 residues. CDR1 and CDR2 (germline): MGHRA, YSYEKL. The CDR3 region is CASSQAGGRQYF. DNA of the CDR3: TGCGCCAGCAGCCAAGCGGGAGGCCGGCAGTACTTC.

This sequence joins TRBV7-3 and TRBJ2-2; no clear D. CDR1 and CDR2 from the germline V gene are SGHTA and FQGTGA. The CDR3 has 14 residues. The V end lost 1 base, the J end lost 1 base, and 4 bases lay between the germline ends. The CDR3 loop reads CASSLILNTGELFF. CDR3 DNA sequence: TGTGCCAGCAGCTTAATCCTGAACACCGGGGAGCTGTTTTTT.

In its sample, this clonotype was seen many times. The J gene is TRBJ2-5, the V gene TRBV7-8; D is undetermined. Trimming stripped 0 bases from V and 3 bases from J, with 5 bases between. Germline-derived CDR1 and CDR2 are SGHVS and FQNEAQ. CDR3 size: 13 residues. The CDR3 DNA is TGTGCCAGCAGCTTAGCTAGGGAAGAGACCCAGTACTTC. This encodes CASSLAREETQYF.

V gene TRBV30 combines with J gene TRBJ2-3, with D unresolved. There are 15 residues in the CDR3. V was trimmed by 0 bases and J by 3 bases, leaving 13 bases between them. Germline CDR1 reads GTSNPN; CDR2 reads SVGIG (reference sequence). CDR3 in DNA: TGTGCCTGGAGTGTAAGCCAGAAAAGTACAGATACGCAGTATTTT. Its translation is CAWSVSQKSTDTQYF.

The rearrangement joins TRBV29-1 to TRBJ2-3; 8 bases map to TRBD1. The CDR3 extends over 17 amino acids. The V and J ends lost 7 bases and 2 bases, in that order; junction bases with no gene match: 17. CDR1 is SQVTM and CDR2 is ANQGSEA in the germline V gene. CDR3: CSAGGRGRVPYTDTQYF. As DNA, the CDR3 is TGCAGCGCCGGTGGCAGGGGGCGAGTCCCTTACACAGATACGCAGTATTTT.

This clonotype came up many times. The chain's CDR3 is CASSRSLGGELFF. In DNA form, the CDR3 reads TGTGCCAGCAGCCGCAGTCTTGGCGGGGAGCTGTTTTTT. The rearrangement joins TRBV3-1 to TRBJ2-2; D gene ambiguous. This CDR3 is 13 amino acids long. Trimming took off 4 bases at V and 7 bases at J, with 10 bases between the two ends. Germline assignment: CDR1 LGHDT and CDR2 YNNKEL (reference sequence).

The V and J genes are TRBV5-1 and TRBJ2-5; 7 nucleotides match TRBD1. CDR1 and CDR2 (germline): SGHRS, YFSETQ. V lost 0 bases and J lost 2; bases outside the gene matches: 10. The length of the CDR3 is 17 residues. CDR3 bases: TGCGCCAGCAGCTTGGGGTGGGGGACAGCTAAGCAAGAGACCCAGTACTTC. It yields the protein CASSLGWGTAKQETQYF.

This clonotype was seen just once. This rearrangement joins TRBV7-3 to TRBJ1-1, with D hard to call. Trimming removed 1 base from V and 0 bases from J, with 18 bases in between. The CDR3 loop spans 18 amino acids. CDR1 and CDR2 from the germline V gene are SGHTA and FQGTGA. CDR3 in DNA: TGTGCCAGCAGCTTAATAGCTGGGCGTGGACCGATGAACACTGAAGCTTTCTTT. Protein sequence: CASSLIAGRGPMNTEAFF. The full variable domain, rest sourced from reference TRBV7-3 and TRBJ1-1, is GAGVSQTPSNKVTEKGKYVELRCDPISGHTALYWYRQSLGQGPEFLIYFQGTGAADDSGLPNDRFFAVRPEGSVSTLKIQRTERGDSAVYLCASSLIAGRGPMNTEAFFGQGTRLTVV.